This T cell receptor beta chain was sequenced during a study of blood T cells in healthy people across ages. The V gene end was trimmed by 5 bases and the J gene end by 3 bases; junction bases not matched to a gene: 4. Germline assignment: CDR1 SQVTM and CDR2 ANQGSEA. The CDR3 has 13 residues. The use of a sample-barcoded 5' primer and a J-beta primer mix characterized a second PCR of roughly 6 to 11 cycles. A single record per CDR3 protein comes from TCRdb applying MiXCR to the 5' RACE reads. The profile shows hundreds of thousands of distinct CDR3 sequences, around 25% of them singletons. These data also formed part of another study, on T cells of mothers and their children.

This sequence was found in a boy between 5 and 17 years old in good health. Sequencing used blood. The chain is built from TRBV29-1 and TRBJ1-2; 9 nucleotides agree with TRBD1. The CDR3 bases are TGCAGCGTTTTACAGGGGGCAGACTATGGCTACACCTTC. Protein sequence: CSVLQGADYGYTF. The full variable domain, in which reference TRBV29-1 and TRBJ1-2 provide the parts outside the CDR3, is SAVISQKPSRDICQRGTSLTIQCQVDSQVTMMFWYRQQPGQSLTLIATANQGSEATYESGFVIDKFPISRPNLTFSTLTVSNMSPEDSSIYLCSVLQGADYGYTFGSGTRLTVV.